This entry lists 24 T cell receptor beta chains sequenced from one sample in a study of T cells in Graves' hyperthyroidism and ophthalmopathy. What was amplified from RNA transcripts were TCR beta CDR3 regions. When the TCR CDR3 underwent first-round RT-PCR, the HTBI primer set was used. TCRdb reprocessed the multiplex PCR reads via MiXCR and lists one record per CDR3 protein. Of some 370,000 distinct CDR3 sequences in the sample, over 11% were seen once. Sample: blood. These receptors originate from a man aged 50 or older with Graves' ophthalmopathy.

Here the CDR3 reads CSAKRLAGDFTGELFF. The CDR3 region has the DNA TGCAGTGCTAAGCGACTAGCGGGAGATTTCACCGGGGAGCTGTTTTTT. The chain couples TRBV20-1 to TRBJ2-2; 12 positions match TRBD2. J was trimmed by 4 bases and V by 4 bases; bases with no gene match: 7. The CDR3 sequence is 16 residues long. The germline V gene encodes CDR1 DFQATT and CDR2 SNEGSKA (reference sequence).

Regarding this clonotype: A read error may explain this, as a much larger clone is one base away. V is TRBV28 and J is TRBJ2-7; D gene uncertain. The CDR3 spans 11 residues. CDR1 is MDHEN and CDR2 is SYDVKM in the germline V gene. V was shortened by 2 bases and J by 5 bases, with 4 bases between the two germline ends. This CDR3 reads CASSLVNEQYF. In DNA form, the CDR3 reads TGTGCCAGCAGTTTAGTGAACGAGCAGTACTTC.

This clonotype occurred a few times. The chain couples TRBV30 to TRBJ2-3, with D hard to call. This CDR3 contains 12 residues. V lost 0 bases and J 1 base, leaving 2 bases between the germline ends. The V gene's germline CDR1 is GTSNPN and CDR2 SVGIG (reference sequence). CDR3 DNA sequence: TGTGCCTGGAGTGTCCGCACAGATACGCAGTATTTT. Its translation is CAWSVRTDTQYF.

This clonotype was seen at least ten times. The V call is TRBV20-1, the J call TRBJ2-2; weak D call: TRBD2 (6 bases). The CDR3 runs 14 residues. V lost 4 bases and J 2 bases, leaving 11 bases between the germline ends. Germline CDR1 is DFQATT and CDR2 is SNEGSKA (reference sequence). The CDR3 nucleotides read TGCAGTGCTAAGGGACTTTTAAACACCGGGGAGCTGTTTTTT. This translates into CSAKGLLNTGELFF.

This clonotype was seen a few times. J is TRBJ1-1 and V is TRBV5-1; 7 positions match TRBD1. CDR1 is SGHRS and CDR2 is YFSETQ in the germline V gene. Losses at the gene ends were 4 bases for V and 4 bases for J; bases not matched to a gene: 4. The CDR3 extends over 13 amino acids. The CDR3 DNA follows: TGCGCCAGCAGCCCGGGACAGTTCACTGAAGCTTTCTTT. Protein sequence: CASSPGQFTEAFF.

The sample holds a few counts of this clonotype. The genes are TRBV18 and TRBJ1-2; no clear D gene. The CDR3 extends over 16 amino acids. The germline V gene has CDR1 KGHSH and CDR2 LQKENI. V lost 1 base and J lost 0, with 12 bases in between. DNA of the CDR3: TGTGCCAGCTCACCACTATCGGTGGATTCTAACTATGGCTACACCTTC. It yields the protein CASSPLSVDSNYGYTF.

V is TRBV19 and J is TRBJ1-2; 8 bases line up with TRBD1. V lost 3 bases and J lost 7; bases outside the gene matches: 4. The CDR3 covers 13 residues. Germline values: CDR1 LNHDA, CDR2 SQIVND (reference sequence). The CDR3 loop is CASSIDRGGGYTF. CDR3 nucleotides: TGTGCCAGTAGTATCGACAGGGGAGGTGGCTACACCTTC.

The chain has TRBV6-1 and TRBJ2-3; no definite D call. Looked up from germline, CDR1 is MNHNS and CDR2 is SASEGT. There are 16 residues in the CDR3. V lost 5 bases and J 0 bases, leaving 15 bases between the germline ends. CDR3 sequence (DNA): TGTGCCAGCAGTTCCCTCTCAGCGACTAGCACAGATACGCAGTATTTT. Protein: CASSSLSATSTDTQYF.

CDR3 DNA sequence: TGCGCCAGCAGCTTGGGCAGGAGAACAGAAGAGAACACTGAAGCTTTCTTT. It encodes CASSLGRRTEENTEAFF. This chain uses TRBV5-1 with TRBJ1-1; the D is unclear. Germline CDR1 and CDR2: SGHRS and YFSETQ. The CDR3 runs 17 residues. The V gene lost 0 bases and the J gene lost 1 base, with 16 bases spanning the gap.

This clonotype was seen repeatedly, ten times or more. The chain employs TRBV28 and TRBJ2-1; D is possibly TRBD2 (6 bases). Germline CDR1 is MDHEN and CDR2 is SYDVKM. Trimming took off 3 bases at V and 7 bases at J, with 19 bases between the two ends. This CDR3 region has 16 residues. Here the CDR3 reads CASSFRGSGVPNEQFF. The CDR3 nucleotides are TGTGCCAGCAGTTTTCGCGGTAGCGGAGTCCCTAATGAGCAGTTCTTC.

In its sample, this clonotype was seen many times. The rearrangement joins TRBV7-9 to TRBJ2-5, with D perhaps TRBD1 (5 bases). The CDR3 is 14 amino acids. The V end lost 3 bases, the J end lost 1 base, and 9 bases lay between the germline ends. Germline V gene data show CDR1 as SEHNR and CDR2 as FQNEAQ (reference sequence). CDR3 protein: CASSFREIQETQYF. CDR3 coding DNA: TGTGCCAGCAGCTTCAGGGAAATCCAAGAGACCCAGTACTTC.

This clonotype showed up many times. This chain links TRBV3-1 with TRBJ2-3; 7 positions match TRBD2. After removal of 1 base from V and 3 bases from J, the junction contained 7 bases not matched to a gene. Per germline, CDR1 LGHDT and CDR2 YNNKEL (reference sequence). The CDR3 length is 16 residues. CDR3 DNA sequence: TGTGCCAGCAGCCAAGCAGTCGGGAGGTTAACAGATACGCAGTATTTT. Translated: CASSQAVGRLTDTQYF.

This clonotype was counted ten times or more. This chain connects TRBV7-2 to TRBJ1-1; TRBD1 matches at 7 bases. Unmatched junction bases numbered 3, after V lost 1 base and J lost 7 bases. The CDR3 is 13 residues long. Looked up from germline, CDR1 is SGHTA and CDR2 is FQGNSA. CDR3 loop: CASSLGRDSEAFF. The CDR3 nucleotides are TGTGCCAGCAGCTTAGGCCGGGACAGTGAAGCTTTCTTT.

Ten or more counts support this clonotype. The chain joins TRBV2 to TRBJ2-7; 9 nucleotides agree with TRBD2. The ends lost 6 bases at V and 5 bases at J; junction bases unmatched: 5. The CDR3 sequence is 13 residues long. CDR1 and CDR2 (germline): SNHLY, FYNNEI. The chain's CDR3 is CASRSLAGNEQYF. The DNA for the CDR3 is TGTGCCAGCAGGTCTCTAGCGGGAAACGAGCAGTACTTC.

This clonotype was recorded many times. In nucleotides, the CDR3 is TGTGCCAGCAGGGGACAGATAGATAATTCACCCCTCCACTTT. It specifies CASRGQIDNSPLHF. This chain links TRBV2 with TRBJ1-6, with 7 positions matching TRBD1. The V segment lost 6 bases and the J segment 5 bases; nucleotides outside the gene matches: 4. Germline V gene lookup returns CDR1 SNHLY and CDR2 FYNNEI. This CDR3 region has 14 residues.

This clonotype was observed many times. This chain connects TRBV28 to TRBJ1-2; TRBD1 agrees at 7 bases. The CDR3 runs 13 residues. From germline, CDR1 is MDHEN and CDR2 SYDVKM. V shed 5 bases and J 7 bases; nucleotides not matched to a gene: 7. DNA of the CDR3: TGTGCCAGCAGTACGGCAGGGGGACTTGGCTACACCTTC. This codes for CASSTAGGLGYTF.

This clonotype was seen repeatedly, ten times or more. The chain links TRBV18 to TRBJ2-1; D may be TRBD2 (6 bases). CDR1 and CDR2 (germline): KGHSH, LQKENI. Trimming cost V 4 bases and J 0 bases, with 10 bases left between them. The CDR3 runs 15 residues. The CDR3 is CASSRMEGSYNEQFF. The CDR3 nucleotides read TGTGCCAGCTCACGAATGGAGGGCTCCTACAATGAGCAGTTCTTC.

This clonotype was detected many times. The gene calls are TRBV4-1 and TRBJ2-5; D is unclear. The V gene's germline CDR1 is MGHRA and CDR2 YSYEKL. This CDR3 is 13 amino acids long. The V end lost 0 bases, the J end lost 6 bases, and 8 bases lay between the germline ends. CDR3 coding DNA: TGCGCCAGCAGCCAAGACGTCGTGAAGACCCAGTACTTC. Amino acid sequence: CASSQDVVKTQYF.

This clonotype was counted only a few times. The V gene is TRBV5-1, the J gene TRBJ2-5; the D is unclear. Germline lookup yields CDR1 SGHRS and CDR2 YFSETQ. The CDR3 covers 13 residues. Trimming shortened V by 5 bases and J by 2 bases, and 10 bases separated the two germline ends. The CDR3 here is CASRDVLQETQYF. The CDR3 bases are TGCGCCAGCAGGGACGTCTTACAAGAGACCCAGTACTTC. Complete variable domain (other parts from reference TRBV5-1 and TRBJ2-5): KAGVTQTPRYLIKTRGQQVTLSCSPISGHRSVSWYQQTPGQGLQFLFEYFSETQRNKGNFPGRFSGRQFSNSRSEMNVSTLELGDSALYLCASRDVLQETQYFGPGTRLLVL.

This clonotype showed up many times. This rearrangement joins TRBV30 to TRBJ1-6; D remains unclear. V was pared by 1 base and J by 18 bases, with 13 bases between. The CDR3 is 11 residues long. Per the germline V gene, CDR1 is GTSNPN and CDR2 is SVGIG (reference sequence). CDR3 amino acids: CAWSAGGSTHF. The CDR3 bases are TGTGCCTGGAGTGCTGGAGGTTCCACCCACTTT.

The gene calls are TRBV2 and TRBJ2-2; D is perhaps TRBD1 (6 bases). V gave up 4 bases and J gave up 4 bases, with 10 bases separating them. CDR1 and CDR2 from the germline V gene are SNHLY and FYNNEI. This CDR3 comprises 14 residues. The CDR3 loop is CASSGVDSTGELFF. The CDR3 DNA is TGTGCCAGCAGTGGAGTGGACAGCACCGGGGAGCTGTTTTTT. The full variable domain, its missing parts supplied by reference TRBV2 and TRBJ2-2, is EPEVTQTPSHQVTQMGQEVILRCVPISNHLYFYWYRQILGQKVEFLVSFYNNEISEKSEIFDDQFSVERPDGSNFTLKIRSTKLEDSAMYFCASSGVDSTGELFFGEGSRLTVL.

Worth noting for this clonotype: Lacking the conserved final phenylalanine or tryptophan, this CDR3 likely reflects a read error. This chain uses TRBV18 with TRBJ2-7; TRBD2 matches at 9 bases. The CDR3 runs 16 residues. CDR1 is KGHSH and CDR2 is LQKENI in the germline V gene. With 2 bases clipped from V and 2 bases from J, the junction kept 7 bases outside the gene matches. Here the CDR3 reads CASSPGSASGTYEQYL. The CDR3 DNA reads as TGTGCCAGCTCACCAGGTTCGGCTAGCGGGACCTACGAGCAGTACCTC.

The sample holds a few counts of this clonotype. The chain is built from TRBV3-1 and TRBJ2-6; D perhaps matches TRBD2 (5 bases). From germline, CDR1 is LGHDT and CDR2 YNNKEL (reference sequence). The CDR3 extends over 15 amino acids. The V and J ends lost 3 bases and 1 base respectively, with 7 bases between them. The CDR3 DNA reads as TGTGCCAGCAGCCATCGGGATTCTGGGGCCAACGTCCTGACTTTC. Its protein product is CASSHRDSGANVLTF. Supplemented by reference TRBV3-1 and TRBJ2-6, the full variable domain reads DTAVSQTPKYLVTQMGNDKSIKCEQNLGHDTMYWYKQDSKKFLKIMFSYNNKELIINETVPNRFSPKSPDKAHLNLHINSLELGDSAVYFCASSHRDSGANVLTFGAGSRLTVL.

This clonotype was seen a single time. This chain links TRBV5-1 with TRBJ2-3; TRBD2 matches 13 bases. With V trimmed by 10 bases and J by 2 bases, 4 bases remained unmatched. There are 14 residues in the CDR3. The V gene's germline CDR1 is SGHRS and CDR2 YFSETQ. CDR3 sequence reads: CASGLAGNTDTQYF. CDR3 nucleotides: TGCGCCTCGGGACTAGCGGGGAACACAGATACGCAGTATTTT.